This T cell receptor (beta chain) was captured by sequencing in a study of OX40 agonist ivuxolimab in advanced cancers. Study-wide background: Three patients had partial responses: one hepatocellular carcinoma, two cutaneous melanoma. Study-wide points: Expanded peripheral T-cell antigen specificity went undetermined. Some of the lowest clonal expansion was seen in partial responders at 0.1-3.0 mg/kg.

Sequencing used immunoSEQ multiplex PCR; TCRdb keeps in-frame clones, though not all of them. The repertoire holds approximately 70,000 clones, around 94% seen once, with 4.8% in the top ten. V gave up 5 bases and J gave up 6 bases; unmatched junction bases: 8. Per the germline V gene, CDR1 is SGHNT and CDR2 is YYREEE (reference sequence). This CDR3 has 15 amino acids. This clone was seen only once. Its target is not known. The origin of this receptor is an adult with an advanced solid tumor such as melanoma, head and neck, liver or kidney cancer. The material sequenced was CD4+ or CD8+ T cells sorted from blood, taken in a trial of the OX40 agonist ivuxolimab. The chain uses TRBV5-4 and TRBJ1-5; 10 nucleotides align to TRBD1. The CDR3 is CASSSDRGLVQPQHF. The CDR3 DNA follows: TGTGCCAGCAGTTCCGACAGGGGGCTGGTTCAGCCCCAGCATTTT. The full variable domain, its missing parts supplied by reference TRBV5-4 and TRBJ1-5, is ETGVTQSPTHLIKTRGQQVTLRCSSQSGHNTVSWYQQALGQGPQFIFQYYREEENGRGNFPPRFSGLQFPNYSSELNVNALELDDSALYLCASSSDRGLVQPQHFGDGTRLSIL.